Presented here are 18 T cell receptor beta chains from one specimen sequenced in a study of regulatory T cells in long-lasting Graves disease. The sample's time point: newly diagnosed GD, antithyroid drugs for less than 3 months. After RNA was extracted from PBMCs, the TCR library was made from it. HTBI primers from iRepertoire and Arm-PCR of CDR3 regions yielded the TCR beta libraries. MiXCR was run by TCRdb on the multiplex PCR reads, yielding one entry per CDR3 protein. This table has roughly 410,000 distinct CDR3 sequences, about 15% appearing once. This sample also belongs to another study, concerning T cells in Graves' hyperthyroidism and ophthalmopathy.

Sequencing was performed on peripheral blood mononuclear cells (PBMCs), taken at new diagnosis, from a patient treated with antithyroid drugs. The receptors come from a woman between 40 and 55 years old with Graves disease.

The chain recombines TRBV13 with TRBJ1-4, with D hard to call. The CDR3 totals 15 residues. Germline V CDR1 and CDR2: PRHDT, FYEKMQ (reference sequence). The V end lost 5 bases, the J end lost 8 bases, and 18 bases lay between the germline ends. CDR3 residues: CASSGLGSRREKLFF. The DNA of the CDR3 is TGTGCCAGCAGCGGCCTTGGGAGCCGGCGAGAAAAACTGTTTTTT.

This clonotype appeared many times. The V and J genes are TRBV6-1 and TRBJ1-1, with D maybe TRBD1 (5 bases). This CDR3 is built from 15 residues. Germline V lookup: CDR1 MNHNS, CDR2 SASEGT. V gave up 2 bases and J gave up 3 bases, with 13 bases separating them. The CDR3 sequence: CASSELQGGDTEAFF. CDR3 coding DNA: TGTGCCAGCAGTGAATTGCAGGGAGGCGACACTGAAGCTTTCTTT.

This clonotype was seen once. This sequence joins TRBV24-1 and TRBJ2-7; D is uncertain. Trimming left V 0 bases short and J 7 bases short, with 12 bases between. The germline V gene encodes CDR1 KGHDR and CDR2 SFDVKD. The CDR3 extends over 14 amino acids. For the CDR3, the DNA is TGTGCCACCAGTGATTTGAACTCTTACAATGAGCAGTACTTC. Residues: CATSDLNSYNEQYF.

This clonotype has a count of ten or more. The chain links TRBV11-3 to TRBJ2-2; a possible D gene is TRBD2 (6 bases). Germline V CDR1 and CDR2: SGHNT, YENEEA. This CDR3 has 15 amino acids. V gave up 5 bases and J gave up 2 bases, with 12 bases separating them. The CDR3 sequence is CASSRLVANTGELFF. The CDR3 region has the DNA TGTGCCAGCAGCAGACTAGTCGCAAACACCGGGGAGCTGTTTTTT.

In this sample, this clonotype turned up many times. The chain combines TRBV11-3 with TRBJ2-1, with 7 bases identical to TRBD2. CDR3 size: 15 residues. V gave up 1 base and J gave up 12 bases; unmatched junction bases: 12. Looked up from germline, CDR1 is SGHNT and CDR2 is YENEEA. This CDR3 is CASSLVGRAGEGQFF. The CDR3 DNA sequence: TGTGCCAGCAGCTTAGTTGGGAGGGCGGGAGAAGGGCAGTTCTTC. The entire variable domain, with the rest obtained from reference TRBV11-3 and TRBJ2-1, is as follows: EAGVVQSPRYKIIEKKQPVAFWCNPISGHNTLYWYLQNLGQGPELLIRYENEEAVDDSQLPKDRFSAERLKGVDSTLKIQPAELGDSAVYLCASSLVGRAGEGQFFGPGTRLTVL.

This clonotype was seen a few times. V usage is TRBV7-2 and J usage is TRBJ2-1; 14 bases are shared with TRBD2. V shed 2 bases and J 8 bases; nucleotides not matched to a gene: 20. CDR3 size: 21 residues. Germline V CDR1 and CDR2: SGHTA, FQGNSA. The chain's CDR3 is CASSLPIRPAMGLAGEDEQFF. In DNA, the CDR3 is TGTGCCAGCAGCTTACCCATACGGCCAGCAATGGGACTAGCGGGAGAAGATGAGCAGTTCTTC.

V and J are TRBV7-9 and TRBJ1-2; 7 bases fit TRBD1. The CDR3 length is 14 residues. Trimming took 4 bases from V and 4 from J; bases not matched to a gene: 6. CDR1 is SEHNR and CDR2 is FQNEAQ in the germline V gene (reference sequence). CDR3 sequence: CASSSRAGGYGYTF. The CDR3 nucleotides read TGTGCCAGCAGCTCTAGGGCAGGGGGCTATGGCTACACCTTC.

This clonotype was observed many times. This chain links TRBV7-2 with TRBJ2-7; TRBD2 is a possible D gene (6 bases). Germline lookup yields CDR1 SGHTA and CDR2 FQGNSA. This CDR3 is built from 15 residues. Trimming cost V 1 base and J 3 bases, with 13 bases left between them. As DNA, the CDR3 is TGTGCCAGCAGCTTAGAAGCACTAGCAGGCTACGAGCAGTACTTC. Protein sequence: CASSLEALAGYEQYF.

The chain has TRBV10-1 and TRBJ1-4, with no clear D. This CDR3 has 13 amino acids. Trimming shortened V by 3 bases and J by 5 bases, and 7 bases separated the two germline ends. Germline V CDR1 and CDR2: WNHNN, SYGVQD (reference sequence). The CDR3 region has the DNA TGCGCCAGCAGTGAAGGATTGAATGAAAAACTGTTTTTT. This translates into CASSEGLNEKLFF.

This clonotype was counted at least ten times. The J gene is TRBJ1-4, the V gene TRBV12-3 or TRBV12-4; no clear D. The CDR3 loop spans 14 amino acids. V was trimmed by 6 bases and J by 8 bases, leaving 16 bases between them. The CDR3 DNA reads as TGTGCCAGCAGCACGGACGGTGTGGGGGAAAAACTGTTTTTT. Translated: CASSTDGVGEKLFF.

In its sample, this clonotype was seen many times. The chain is built from TRBV30 and TRBJ1-2; D gene uncertain. Trimming pared 4 bases from V and 3 bases from J, leaving 12 bases between. The germline gives CDR1 GTSNPN, CDR2 SVGIG (reference sequence). This CDR3 has 13 residues. CDR3 region: CAWKGGIHYGYTF. CDR3 DNA: TGTGCCTGGAAGGGCGGTATACACTATGGCTACACCTTC.

Ten or more counts support this clonotype. The chain combines TRBV11-1 with TRBJ1-1; 8 positions match TRBD1. Germline V gives CDR1 SGHAT, CDR2 FQDESV (reference sequence). This CDR3 contains 15 residues. The J segment lost 4 bases and the V segment lost 4 bases, leaving 8 bases of the junction unmatched. The CDR3 DNA reads as TGTGCCAGCAGCTCGAGGACAGGGATTGGCACTGAAGCTTTCTTT. Translated, it gives CASSSRTGIGTEAFF. Together with reference TRBV11-1 and TRBJ1-1, the CDR3 gives the full variable domain: EAEVAQSPRYKITEKSQAVAFWCDPISGHATLYWYRQILGQGPELLVQFQDESVVDDSQLPKDRFSAERLKGVDSTLKIQPAELGDSAMYLCASSSRTGIGTEAFFGQGTRLTVV.

This clonotype showed up many times. The J gene is TRBJ2-7, the V gene TRBV5-1; D gene unclear. Germline lookup yields CDR1 SGHRS and CDR2 YFSETQ. The CDR3 has 15 amino acids. The ends were cut back, 0 bases at V and 0 bases at J, with 10 bases in the middle. CDR3 sequence: CASSLGQASSYEQYF. CDR3 nucleotides: TGCGCCAGCAGCTTGGGGCAGGCGAGCTCCTACGAGCAGTACTTC. Supplemented by reference TRBV5-1 and TRBJ2-7, the full variable domain reads KAGVTQTPRYLIKTRGQQVTLSCSPISGHRSVSWYQQTPGQGLQFLFEYFSETQRNKGNFPGRFSGRQFSNSRSEMNVSTLELGDSALYLCASSLGQASSYEQYFGPGTRLTVT.

This clonotype has ten or more counts. The V and J genes are TRBV7-8 and TRBJ1-6; the match to TRBD1 covers 9 bases. Trimming took 4 bases from V and 9 from J; bases not matched to a gene: 4. The CDR3 covers 14 residues. Germline V gene data show CDR1 as SGHVS and CDR2 as FQNEAQ. CDR3 in amino acids: CASSWDRESSPLHF. The CDR3 DNA reads as TGTGCCAGCAGCTGGGACAGGGAGAGTTCACCCCTCCACTTT.

The CDR3 DNA is TGTGCCAGCTCACCTGCGCTAGAGACCCAGTACTTC. Residues: CASSPALETQYF. The rearrangement uses TRBV18 and TRBJ2-5; the D is unclear. This CDR3 contains 12 residues. From germline, CDR1 is KGHSH and CDR2 LQKENI. The germline V and J ends were trimmed by 3 bases and 4 bases, with 6 bases remaining between them.

The chain carries TRBV20-1 and TRBJ1-5; D is ambiguous. The CDR3 is made up of 15 amino acids. Germline CDR1 DFQATT, CDR2 SNEGSKA (reference sequence). The V gene lost 0 bases and the J gene lost 2 bases, with 11 bases spanning the gap. Written as DNA, the CDR3 is TGCAGTGCTAGAGATGGGTCGAGGGGCAATCAGCCCCAGCATTTT. Its translation: CSARDGSRGNQPQHF.

This rearrangement joins TRBV28 to TRBJ2-3; D uncertain. Deletions cut 6 bases from V and 2 bases from J, with 12 bases between. In germline, CDR1 is MDHEN, CDR2 SYDVKM. This CDR3 has 14 amino acids. CDR3 in DNA: TGTGCCAGCAGCCCCAGGACCTACACAGATACGCAGTATTTT. Its translation is CASSPRTYTDTQYF.

Note on this clonotype: A much larger clonotype is one base distant, so this may be a read error. The rearrangement uses TRBV10-3 and TRBJ1-3; D ambiguous. The germline gives CDR1 ENHRY, CDR2 SYGVKD. There are 15 residues in the CDR3. V was clipped by 8 bases and J by 2 bases, with 16 bases between them. Here the CDR3 DNA reads TGTGCCATCTCCGACCGAGGTTTAGCTGGAAACACCATATATTTT. It is translated as CAISDRGLAGNTIYF.